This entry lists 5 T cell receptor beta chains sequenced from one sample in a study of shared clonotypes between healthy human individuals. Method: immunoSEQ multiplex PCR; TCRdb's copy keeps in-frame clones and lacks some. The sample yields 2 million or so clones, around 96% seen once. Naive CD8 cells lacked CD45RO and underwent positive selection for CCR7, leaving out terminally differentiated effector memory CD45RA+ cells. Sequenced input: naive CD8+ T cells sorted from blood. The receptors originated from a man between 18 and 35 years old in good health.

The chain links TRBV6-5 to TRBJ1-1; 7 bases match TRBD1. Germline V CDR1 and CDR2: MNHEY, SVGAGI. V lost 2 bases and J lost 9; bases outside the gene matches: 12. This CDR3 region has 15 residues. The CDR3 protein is CASSYRQDRELQAFF. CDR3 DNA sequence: TGTGCCAGCAGTTACCGGCAAGACAGGGAACTCCAAGCTTTCTTT.

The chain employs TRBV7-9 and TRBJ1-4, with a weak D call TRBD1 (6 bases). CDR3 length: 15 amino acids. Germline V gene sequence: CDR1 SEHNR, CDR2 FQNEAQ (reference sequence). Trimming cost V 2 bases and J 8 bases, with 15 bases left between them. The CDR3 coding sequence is TGTGCCAGCAGCTTATCTTCAGGGGCGGAAGAAAAACTGTTTTTT. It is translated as CASSLSSGAEEKLFF.

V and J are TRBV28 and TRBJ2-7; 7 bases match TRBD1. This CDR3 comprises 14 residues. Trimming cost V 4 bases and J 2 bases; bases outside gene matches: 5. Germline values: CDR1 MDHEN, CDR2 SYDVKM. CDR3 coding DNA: TGTGCCAGCAGTTCGGGACAGTTTACCTACGAGCAGTACTTC. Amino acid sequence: CASSSGQFTYEQYF.

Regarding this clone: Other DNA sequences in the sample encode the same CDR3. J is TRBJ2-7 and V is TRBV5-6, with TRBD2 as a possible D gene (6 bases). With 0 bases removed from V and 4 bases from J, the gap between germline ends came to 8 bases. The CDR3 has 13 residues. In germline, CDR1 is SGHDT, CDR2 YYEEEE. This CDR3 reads CASSLVAAYEQYF. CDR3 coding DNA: TGTGCCAGCAGCTTGGTAGCGGCGTACGAGCAGTACTTC. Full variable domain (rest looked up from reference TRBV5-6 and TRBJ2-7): DAGVTQSPTHLIKTRGQQVTLRCSPKSGHDTVSWYQQALGQGPQFIFQYYEEEERQRGNFPDRFSGHQFPNYSSELNVNALLLGDSALYLCASSLVAAYEQYFGPGTRLTVT.

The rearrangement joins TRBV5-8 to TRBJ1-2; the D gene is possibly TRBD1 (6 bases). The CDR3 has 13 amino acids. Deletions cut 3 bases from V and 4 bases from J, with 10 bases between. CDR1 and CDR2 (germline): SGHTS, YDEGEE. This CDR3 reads CASSSGQPYGYTF. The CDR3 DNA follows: TGTGCCAGCAGCTCTGGACAGCCCTATGGCTACACCTTC.